A single sample gave rise to the 9 T cell receptor beta chains below, sequenced in a study of molecular identifiers for immune sequencing clone quantification. TCRdb recomputed calls from the PCR reads with MiXCR, one row per CDR3 protein. The sample consists of about half a million distinct CDR3 sequences, about 26% of them appearing once. Sequencing input: naive CD8+ T cells from blood, with Jurkat cell RNA spiked in. Subset defined: FACS-sorted CD8+CD4-CCR7+CD45RA+ naive T cells. The receptors were sampled from a human donor in good health. Some libraries in this study had Jurkat cell RNA spiked in.

This clonotype was recorded a few times. A much more abundant neighbour one base away suggests this may be a read error. The gene calls are TRBV29-1 and TRBJ2-3; tentatively, D is TRBD1 or TRBD2 (5 bases each). Trimming cost V 1 base and J 3 bases, with 8 bases left between them. The germline V gene has CDR1 SQVTM and CDR2 ANQGSEA. This CDR3 is 13 amino acids long. The CDR3, as DNA: TGCAGCGTTGAAGGGGGCGGGACAGATACGCAGTATTTT. Amino acids: CSVEGGGTDTQYF.

Regarding this clonotype: Mismatch with germline at one junction end may stem from a read error. V gene TRBV30 combines with J gene TRBJ1-1, with TRBD1 identical over 8 bases. In germline, CDR1 is GTSNPN, CDR2 SVGIG (reference sequence). The length of the CDR3 is 12 residues. This CDR3 reads CAGHRGGTGAFF. The CDR3 DNA reads TGTGCCGGCCACAGGGGGGGGACTGGAGCTTTCTTT.

This clonotype was seen many times. The V gene is TRBV7-9, the J gene TRBJ1-1; D is perhaps TRBD1 (6 bases). CDR3 size: 16 residues. V was trimmed by 5 bases and J by 1 base, leaving 17 bases between them. Looked up from germline, CDR1 is SEHNR and CDR2 is FQNEAQ (reference sequence). CDR3 amino acids: CASSQETGWGNTEAFF. In DNA form, the CDR3 reads TGTGCCAGCAGCCAGGAAACAGGGTGGGGGAACACTGAAGCTTTCTTT.

The rearrangement uses TRBV28 and TRBJ2-7, with D hard to call. The CDR3 runs to 12 residues. Germline V lookup: CDR1 MDHEN, CDR2 SYDVKM. V was pared by 4 bases and J by 7 bases, with 11 bases between. CDR3 nucleotides: TGTGCCAGCAGTTCCCCGATGGAGGAGCAGTACTTC. As protein: CASSSPMEEQYF.

The rearrangement links TRBV4-3 to TRBJ1-1; D ambiguous. The CDR3 is made up of 16 amino acids. Germline assignment: CDR1 LGHNA and CDR2 YSLEER. Trimming took 0 bases from V and 2 from J, leaving 13 bases between them. Here the CDR3 DNA reads TGCGCCAGCAGCCAAGATAGAAGAACGGACAACACTGAAGCTTTCTTT. Translating gives CASSQDRRTDNTEAFF.

There are many counts of this clonotype. The gene calls are TRBV2 and TRBJ2-7; no clear D. V was cut by 3 bases and J by 5 bases, with 5 bases left in between. Germline lookup yields CDR1 SNHLY and CDR2 FYNNEI. CDR3 length: 11 amino acids. CDR3: CASSDYNEQYF. The DNA for the CDR3 is TGTGCCAGCAGTGATTATAACGAGCAGTACTTC.

This clonotype was detected only once. A clone one base away is much larger, so this may be a read error. Because it lacks the conserved phenylalanine or tryptophan at the end, this CDR3 is likely a read error. The chain joins TRBV29-1 to TRBJ1-1; D is uncertain. The length of the CDR3 is 12 residues. Germline assignment: CDR1 SQVTM and CDR2 ANQGSEA. Trimming left V 7 bases short and J 0 bases short, with 9 bases between. This CDR3 reads CSGLQMNTEAFL. CDR3 coding DNA: TGCAGCGGATTACAAATGAACACTGAAGCTTTCCTT.

This clonotype came up many times. This chain uses TRBV5-5 with TRBJ2-3; the D is unclear. This CDR3 has 15 residues. The germline V gene encodes CDR1 SGHKS and CDR2 YYEKEE (reference sequence). Trimming shortened V by 5 bases and J by 2 bases, and 15 bases separated the two germline ends. The CDR3 DNA sequence: TGTGCCAGCAGTACCTCACCGGCTCACACAGATACGCAGTATTTT. As protein: CASSTSPAHTDTQYF.

This clonotype was picked up a small number of times. The V and J genes are TRBV30 and TRBJ2-7; D possibly corresponds to TRBD2 (7 bases). Germline V lookup: CDR1 GTSNPN, CDR2 SVGIG (reference sequence). This CDR3 has 14 amino acids. V was pared by 0 bases and J by 0 bases, with 9 bases between. The CDR3 loop reads CAWSVGGASYEQYF. The CDR3 coding sequence is TGTGCCTGGAGTGTAGGGGGGGCCTCCTACGAGCAGTACTTC.